This T cell receptor beta chain was sequenced in a study of T cells in localized non-small cell lung cancer. About this clone: No antigen is known for it.

Overall study results and limits: An association was observed between higher blood T cell density and longer overall survival.

Clones were sequenced by immunoSEQ multiplex PCR, and TCRdb holds only the in-frame ones, with some missing. The table includes about 30,000 clones, 89% detected once. This CDR3 has 16 amino acids. J gave up 2 bases and V 6 bases, and 12 bases lay outside the gene matches. Germline V gene sequence: CDR1 LGHNA, CDR2 YNFKEQ. The clonotype originates from a woman between 40 and 69 years old with stage I lung adenocarcinoma. Sequences were derived from peripheral blood, sampled before any cancer treatment. The chain recombines TRBV4-2 with TRBJ1-2; 7 bases fit TRBD1. The CDR3 is CASRLNPGQTNYGYTF. The CDR3 coding sequence is TGTGCCAGCAGACTTAACCCGGGACAGACAAACTATGGCTACACCTTC.